The 21 T cell receptor beta chains below all came from one sample that was sequenced in a study of blood T cell repertoires in COVID-19. The method was immunoSEQ multiplex PCR; TCRdb's version includes in-frame clones alone and lacks a portion of them. The table lists under 70,000 clones, approximately 90% of them singletons. The specimen was peripheral blood. The receptors come from a human donor with active COVID-19. The donor label of this sample is uncertain.

The rearrangement joins TRBV28 to TRBJ2-5; D gene uncertain. CDR1 is MDHEN and CDR2 is SYDVKM in the germline V gene. The CDR3 has 13 amino acids. V gave up 3 bases and J gave up 5 bases, with 10 bases separating them. CDR3: CASSLWAPETQYF. The DNA for the CDR3 is TGTGCCAGCAGTTTGTGGGCCCCGGAGACCCAGTACTTC.

The rearrangement joins TRBV12-3 or TRBV12-4 to TRBJ2-7, with a weak D call TRBD2 (7 bases). Trimming took off 9 bases at V and 4 bases at J, with 13 bases between the two ends. This CDR3 spans 12 amino acids. The CDR3 nucleotides read TGTGCCAGGGGGGGGCCTCAATACGAGCAGTACGTC. This sequence encodes CARGGPQYEQYV.

The V and J genes are TRBV4-2 and TRBJ2-6, with 9 nucleotides matching TRBD1. V trimming: 1 base; J trimming: 3 bases; junction bases outside the gene matches: 10. Germline V CDR1 and CDR2: LGHNA, YNFKEQ. The CDR3 has 19 amino acids. CDR3 region: CASSQGPTGTGFGANVLTF. The DNA for the CDR3 is TGTGCCAGCAGCCAAGGGCCGACCGGGACAGGGTTTGGGGCCAACGTCCTGACTTTC.

This clone has more than one count but fewer than ten. The chain uses TRBV6-5 and TRBJ2-1, with a possible D match to TRBD2 (6 bases). The CDR3 contains 15 residues. The V gene's germline CDR1 is MNHEY and CDR2 SVGAGI. V lost 0 bases, J lost 7 bases, and 13 bases lay in between. In DNA, the CDR3 is TGTGCCAGCAGTTACTCAGGCTCCAGCGGGAATGAGCAGTTCTTC. Protein product: CASSYSGSSGNEQFF.

In its sample, this clone was seen once. The genes are TRBV30 and TRBJ2-7, with TRBD2 matching over 10 bases. Germline assignment: CDR1 GTSNPN and CDR2 SVGIG (reference sequence). CDR3 size: 12 residues. V gave up 5 bases and J gave up 6 bases; unmatched junction bases: 4. For the CDR3, the DNA is TGTGCCTGGGAAGGACTAGCGGCCGAGCAGTACTTC. It specifies CAWEGLAAEQYF.

The CDR3 loop reads CASKKPGTGNTGELFF. CDR3 nucleotides: TGTGCCAGCAAAAAACCCGGGACAGGGAACACCGGGGAGCTGTTTTTT. The rearrangement links TRBV5-8 to TRBJ2-2; 8 nucleotides agree with TRBD1. V lost 6 bases, J lost 1 base, and 8 bases stayed unmatched. The length of the CDR3 is 16 residues. Per germline, CDR1 SGHTS and CDR2 YDEGEE.

The chain recombines TRBV11-2 with TRBJ2-5; 9 bases map to TRBD2. The germline CDR1 and CDR2 sequences are SGHAT and FQNNGV. V lost 5 bases, J lost 5 bases, and 15 bases stayed unmatched. The CDR3 length is 17 residues. CDR3 nucleotides: TGTGCCAGCAGCCCCAACTGGGGGCGGGAGGGCCGGGAGACCCAGTACTTC. Its translation: CASSPNWGREGRETQYF.

Relative to its sample, this clone is medium-sized (0.01 to 0.1%). The chain employs TRBV30 and TRBJ1-2; D is uncertain. Between the trimmed V and J ends, which lost 0 bases and 0 bases, there was a span of 8 bases. The V gene's germline CDR1 is GTSNPN and CDR2 SVGIG (reference sequence). The CDR3 is 14 amino acids. In DNA form, the CDR3 reads TGTGCCTGGAGTGTATACAGCTCTAACTATGGCTACACCTTC. Translation gives CAWSVYSSNYGYTF.

The table lists this clone with a count of one. The chain combines TRBV2 with TRBJ2-7; the match to TRBD1 covers 10 bases. Germline V gene lookup returns CDR1 SNHLY and CDR2 FYNNEI. This CDR3 is built from 14 residues. Losses at the gene ends were 7 bases for V and 2 bases for J; bases not matched to a gene: 5. The DNA for the CDR3 is TGTGCCAGCACAACCGGGACAGGGGCCTACGAGCAGTACTTC. This codes for CASTTGTGAYEQYF. The full variable domain, with the rest looked up from reference TRBV2 and TRBJ2-7, is EPEVTQTPSHQVTQMGQEVILRCVPISNHLYFYWYRQILGQKVEFLVSFYNNEISEKSEIFDDQFSVERPDGSNFTLKIRSTKLEDSAMYFCASTTGTGAYEQYFGPGTRLTVT.

The chain has TRBV18 and TRBJ1-1; D is unclear. This CDR3 contains 16 residues. Germline V gene data show CDR1 as KGHSH and CDR2 as LQKENI. V was shortened by 3 bases and J by 2 bases, with 16 bases between the two germline ends. CDR3 in DNA: TGTGCCAGCTCACCGAGGGCCCTCGGGAAAAACACTGAAGCTTTCTTT. Protein sequence: CASSPRALGKNTEAFF.

This chain links TRBV29-1 with TRBJ2-1; 12 bases match TRBD2. In germline, CDR1 is SQVTM, CDR2 ANQGSEA. Trimming took 4 bases from V and 8 from J; bases not matched to a gene: 15. The CDR3 covers 17 residues. CDR3 residues: CSVVPGLAGRAWHEQFF. CDR3 bases: TGCAGCGTTGTTCCCGGACTAGCGGGGCGTGCTTGGCATGAGCAGTTCTTC.

The V and J genes are TRBV27 and TRBJ2-7; D is perhaps TRBD2 (6 bases). CDR1 and CDR2 (germline): MNHEY, SMNVEV (reference sequence). CDR3 length: 14 amino acids. V dropped 3 bases and J dropped 4 bases, with 13 bases sitting between them. CDR3 region: CASSFGGNVYEQYF. In nucleotides, the CDR3 is TGTGCCAGCAGTTTCGGCGGGAATGTATACGAGCAGTACTTC.

The chain recombines TRBV10-3 with TRBJ2-2; the match to TRBD2 covers 7 bases. From germline, CDR1 is ENHRY and CDR2 SYGVKD. This CDR3 contains 15 residues. V lost 7 bases to trimming and J lost 1 base; unmatched junction nucleotides: 6. The CDR3 sequence: CAIKASGVNTGELFF. DNA of the CDR3: TGTGCCATCAAGGCCAGCGGGGTGAACACCGGGGAGCTGTTTTTT.

The genes are TRBV5-1 and TRBJ1-4, with 7 bases matching TRBD1. Per the germline V gene, CDR1 is SGHRS and CDR2 is YFSETQ. The CDR3 has 13 amino acids. V gave up 4 bases and J gave up 8 bases; unmatched junction bases: 5. The CDR3 reads CASSGDSGEKLFF. The DNA of the CDR3 is TGCGCCAGCAGCGGGGACAGTGGGGAAAAACTGTTTTTT. Full variable domain (missing parts from reference TRBV5-1 and TRBJ1-4): KAGVTQTPRYLIKTRGQQVTLSCSPISGHRSVSWYQQTPGQGLQFLFEYFSETQRNKGNFPGRFSGRQFSNSRSEMNVSTLELGDSALYLCASSGDSGEKLFFGSGTQLSVL.

The chain combines TRBV10-2 with TRBJ2-3, with a weak D call TRBD2 (6 bases). The CDR3 runs to 14 residues. Trimming left V 10 bases short and J 4 bases short, with 18 bases between. CDR1 and CDR2 (germline): WSHSY, SAAADI. The CDR3 sequence: CATRAGPMSDTQYF. In DNA form, the CDR3 reads TGCGCCACCAGGGCGGGGCCCATGTCAGATACGCAGTATTTT.

This clone was picked up one time. The chain uses TRBV7-9 and TRBJ2-1; 8 bases match TRBD1. The ends lost 4 bases at V and 10 bases at J; junction bases unmatched: 3. CDR1 is SEHNR, CDR2 FQNEAQ, per germline (reference sequence). The CDR3 spans 12 residues. The CDR3 DNA reads as TGTGCCAGCAGCTCTGACAGGGGAGAGCAGTTCTTC. It specifies CASSSDRGEQFF.

This clone is a singleton in its sample. The chain uses TRBV3-1 (or the pseudogene TRBV3-2) and TRBJ2-1, with a tentative D call TRBD2 (5 bases). The germline V gene encodes CDR1 LGHDT and CDR2 YNNKEL (reference sequence). CDR3 length: 15 amino acids. Trimming took off 4 bases at V and 3 bases at J, with 13 bases between the two ends. The CDR3 nucleotides are TGTGCCAGCAGCCCTTCCGGGAATGGCTACAATGAGCAGTTCTTC. Protein: CASSPSGNGYNEQFF.

This rearrangement joins TRBV2 to TRBJ2-4, with 10 bases aligning to TRBD2. Germline V CDR1 and CDR2: SNHLY, FYNNEI. Losses at the gene ends were 6 bases for V and 6 bases for J; bases not matched to a gene: 23. This CDR3 region has 20 residues. CDR3 in DNA: TGTGCCAGCAGCGTTACACTAGCGGGATTTTCCTCAGAGGTGGGAAACATTCAGTACTTC. It yields the protein CASSVTLAGFSSEVGNIQYF.

The rearrangement links TRBV7-9 to TRBJ2-2, with TRBD2 matching 10 bases. The CDR3 has 16 residues. V shed 2 bases, J shed 4 bases, and the junction held 4 bases outside the gene matches. Germline V gives CDR1 SEHNR, CDR2 FQNEAQ (reference sequence). Here the CDR3 DNA reads TGTGCCAGCAGCTTAAAAGCGGGAGGGACCACCGGGGAGCTGTTTTTT. Protein sequence: CASSLKAGGTTGELFF.

The gene calls are TRBV5-1 and TRBJ2-7; 9 nucleotides align to TRBD1. Trimming removed 4 bases from V and 6 bases from J; junction bases left unmatched: 5. CDR1 and CDR2 (germline): SGHRS, YFSETQ. The CDR3 is made up of 13 amino acids. The CDR3 DNA is TGCGCCAGCAGCCTGGACAGGGGTGGCGAGCAGTACTTC. As protein: CASSLDRGGEQYF.

The chain uses TRBV5-6 and TRBJ2-7; 8 bases align to TRBD1. J gave up 3 bases and V 2 bases, and 4 bases lay outside the gene matches. The CDR3 is 14 amino acids. Germline V gene sequence: CDR1 SGHDT, CDR2 YYEEEE. CDR3 sequence: CASSLRTGSYEQYF. DNA for the CDR3: TGTGCCAGCAGCTTAAGGACAGGGAGCTACGAGCAGTACTTC.